These T cell receptor beta chains were read from a single sample in a study of Graves' ophthalmopathy and Graves' hyperthyroidism. Using its own MiXCR run on the multiplex PCR reads, TCRdb lists one record per CDR3 protein. The sample lists over 650,000 distinct CDR3 sequences; about 41% were seen once. The sample taken for sequencing was peripheral blood. The source is an adult man with Graves' ophthalmopathy. The CDR3 runs from the conserved cysteine through the conserved F or W. The D gene is left open where the match is weak. The size field is filled for only some rows; it gives once, few, many or a size class.

>-|many|TRBV7-3|TRBJ2-5
CASSSVGGEGETQYF
TGTGCCAGCAGCTCGGTCGGGGGAGAGGGAGAGACCCAGTACTTC
>-|-|TRBV6-2/TRBV6-3|TRBJ1-6
CASSPGVGGSSYNSPLHF
TGTGCCAGCAGTCCCGGAGTAGGTGGGAGCTCCTATAATTCACCCCTCCACTTT
>TRBD1|-|TRBV20-1|TRBJ2-7
CSAGTGASYEQYF
TGCAGTGCTGGGACAGGGGCCTCCTACGAGCAGTACTTC
>-|many|TRBV29-1|TRBJ2-7
CSVSGGSYEQYF
TGCAGCGTCTCAGGGGGGAGCTACGAGCAGTACTTC
>-|many|TRBV7-9|TRBJ1-4
CASSWADEKLFF
TGTGCCAGCAGCTGGGCAGACGAAAAACTGTTTTTT
>-|few|TRBV25-1|TRBJ1-2
CASSAGTPYGYTF
TGTGCCAGCAGTGCCGGGACACCTTATGGCTACACCTTC
>-|few|TRBV20-1|TRBJ1-2
CSAMSGVQDGYTF
TGCAGTGCTATGTCGGGAGTACAGGATGGCTACACCTTC
>-|few|TRBV20-1|TRBJ2-2
CSARATGSGGELFF
TGCAGTGCTAGAGCAACAGGGTCCGGCGGGGAGCTGTTTTTT
>TRBD2|-|TRBV15|TRBJ2-7
CATSRGGGESSEQYF
TGTGCCACCAGCAGAGGGGGAGGGGAATCGTCCGAGCAGTACTTC
>TRBD1|many|TRBV6-5|TRBJ2-5
CASRPDRGLWETQYF
TGTGCCAGCAGACCCGACAGGGGGCTTTGGGAGACCCAGTACTTC
>TRBD1|-|TRBV7-9|TRBJ1-4
CASSGPGQSQNEKLFF
TGTGCCAGCAGCGGCCCGGGACAGTCCCAGAATGAAAAACTGTTTTTT
>TRBD2|many|TRBV24-1|TRBJ2-2
CATSESGTSGTGELFF
TGTGCCACCAGTGAATCCGGGACTAGCGGCACCGGGGAGCTGTTTTTT
>TRBD1|-|TRBV10-3|TRBJ2-7
CASSYSAATGGEQYF
TGTGCCAGCAGTTACTCGGCCGCGACAGGGGGCGAGCAGTACTTC
>TRBD1|-|TRBV29-1|TRBJ1-6
CSVVDRENSPLHF
TGCAGCGTTGTAGACAGGGAGAATTCACCCCTCCACTTT
>TRBD1|-|TRBV4-3|TRBJ2-7
CASSQGTGISYEQYF
TGCGCCAGCAGCCAAGGGACAGGAATTTCCTACGAGCAGTACTTC
>-|many|TRBV7-2|TRBJ1-2
CASSLASFGNYGYTF
TGTGCCAGCAGCTTAGCGAGTTTTGGGAACTATGGCTACACCTTC
>-|many|TRBV9|TRBJ1-2
CASSVAPGRHYGYTF
TGTGCCAGCAGCGTAGCTCCTGGTCGGCACTATGGCTACACCTTC
>-|few|TRBV30|TRBJ2-5
CAWTPTGETQYF
TGTGCCTGGACTCCGACGGGCGAGACCCAGTACTTC
>TRBD1|many|TRBV7-9|TRBJ2-5
CASSSGQLGETQYF
TGTGCCAGCAGCTCGGGACAGCTAGGGGAGACCCAGTACTTC
>-|many|TRBV11-2|TRBJ2-5
CASSRRIAQETQYF
TGTGCCAGCAGCCGACGTATAGCACAAGAGACCCAGTACTTC
>-|-|TRBV11-2|TRBJ2-5
CASSLVYLDQETQYF
TGTGCCAGCAGCTTAGTCTACCTGGACCAAGAGACCCAGTACTTC
>-|-|TRBV12-3/TRBV12-4|TRBJ2-7
CASSFWGSNEQYF
TGTGCCAGCAGTTTTTGGGGGAGTAACGAGCAGTACTTC
>-|many|TRBV19|TRBJ1-2
CASSILGYGYTF
TGTGCCAGTAGTATTCTGGGCTATGGCTACACCTTC
>-|-|TRBV11-2|TRBJ1-5
CASSPQAGGETQHF
TGTGCCAGCAGCCCCCAAGCCGGCGGGGAGACCCAGCATTTT
>-|many|TRBV10-2|TRBJ2-5
CASSVGQFETQYF
TGCGCCAGCAGTGTTGGACAGTTCGAGACCCAGTACTTC
>TRBD1|-|TRBV25-1|TRBJ2-5
CAWSVQGQGTETQYF
TGTGCCTGGAGTGTACAGGGACAGGGGACAGAGACCCAGTACTTC
>TRBD2|few|TRBV7-3|TRBJ2-7
CASSQEASGIYEQYF
TGTGCCAGCAGCCAAGAAGCTAGCGGGATATACGAGCAGTACTTC
>-|-|TRBV4-1|TRBJ1-3
CASSQERRPHGNTIYF
TGCGCCAGCAGCCAAGAGAGGCGACCCCACGGAAACACCATATATTTT
>-|few|TRBV20-1|TRBJ1-4
CSASPGGREKLFF
TGCAGTGCTAGTCCTGGGGGCCGGGAAAAACTGTTTTTT
>-|-|TRBV7-8|TRBJ1-4
CASSRGPQSRTEKLFF
TGTGCCAGCAGTCGGGGCCCGCAGAGCAGAACTGAAAAACTGTTTTTT
>-|few|TRBV7-9|TRBJ1-3
CASAPGGRQGLSGNTIYF
TGTGCCAGCGCCCCGGGGGGACGGCAAGGCCTCTCTGGAAACACCATATATTTT
>-|-|TRBV2|TRBJ1-6
CASSDRVMGKSPLHF
TGTGCCAGCAGTGATAGGGTTATGGGGAAATCACCCCTCCACTTT
>TRBD1|-|TRBV15|TRBJ1-1
CATSRGQGWSTEAFF
TGTGCCACCAGCAGGGGACAGGGATGGAGCACTGAAGCTTTCTTT
>TRBD1|many|TRBV29-1|TRBJ2-2
CSVTGGYGTGELFF
TGCAGCGTTACAGGGGGGTATGGCACCGGGGAGCTGTTTTTT
>-|many|TRBV19|TRBJ2-7
CASSIQGGYEQYF
TGTGCCAGTAGTATACAGGGCGGCTACGAGCAGTACTTC
>-|many|TRBV10-3|TRBJ1-1
CASSVYREGMNTEAFF
TGTGCCAGCAGTGTATACAGGGAGGGTATGAACACTGAAGCTTTCTTT
>TRBD1|many|TRBV4-3|TRBJ1-6
CASSQDIRDSYSPLHF
TGCGCCAGCAGCCAAGACATCCGGGACAGCTATTCACCCCTCCACTTT